The entry below describes one T cell receptor (beta chain). Its antigen is unidentified. In germline, CDR1 is SGHTA, CDR2 FQGTGA. Trimming took off 4 bases at V and 0 bases at J, with 6 bases between the two ends. This CDR3 region has 13 residues. This record belongs to a study of OX40 agonist ivuxolimab in advanced cancers. Whole-study results and caveats: Partial responders at 0.1-3.0 mg/kg showed near-lowest clonal expansion.

Generated by immunoSEQ multiplex PCR, the TCRdb table keeps only in-frame clones and is missing some. This table holds 45,000 to 65,000 clones, roughly 90% found once. This chain connects TRBV7-3 to TRBJ1-1; tentative D call: TRBD1 (5 bases). The receptor's source is an adult with an advanced solid tumor such as melanoma, head and neck, liver or kidney cancer. Sequenced material: CD4+ or CD8+ T cells sorted from blood, taken in a trial of the OX40 agonist ivuxolimab. In nucleotides, the CDR3 is TGTGCCAGCAGCTCGACAGTGAACACTGAAGCTTTCTTT. This encodes CASSSTVNTEAFF.